Below are 27 T cell receptor beta chains sequenced from a single sample in a study of blood T cell repertoires in COVID-19. This table comes from immunoSEQ multiplex PCR, and its TCRdb copy is limited to in-frame clones, with some not included. The sample carries about 120,000 clones, around 81% recorded once. Sequences were obtained from peripheral blood. Receptors were obtained from a human donor in a cohort sampled during active COVID-19.

The chain is built from TRBV5-1 and TRBJ2-1; 7 bases map to TRBD1. Germline assignment: CDR1 SGHRS and CDR2 YFSETQ. Unmatched junction bases numbered 6, after V lost 0 bases and J lost 3 bases. The CDR3 consists of 16 residues. CDR3 region: CASSLASSGGYNEQFF. The CDR3 coding sequence is TGCGCCAGCAGCTTGGCCTCTTCAGGGGGCTACAATGAGCAGTTCTTC.

This sequence joins TRBV27 and TRBJ2-6; possibly TRBD2 for D (5 bases). The CDR3 loop spans 15 amino acids. Germline CDR1 is MNHEY and CDR2 is SMNVEV (reference sequence). V lost 4 bases, J lost 0 bases, and 7 bases lay in between. The CDR3 loop reads CASSSSPSGANVLTF. Here the CDR3 DNA reads TGTGCCAGCAGTTCTAGCCCCTCTGGGGCCAACGTCCTGACTTTC. The whole variable domain, remainder taken from reference TRBV27 and TRBJ2-6, is EAQVTQNPRYLITVTGKKLTVTCSQNMNHEYMSWYRQDPGLGLRQIYYSMNVEVTDKGDVPEGYKVSRKEKRNFPLILESPSPNQTSLYFCASSSSPSGANVLTFGAGSRLTVL.

About this clone: The junction departs from germline at one end; a sequencing error may be responsible. The sample holds other DNA sequences that translate to the same CDR3. This chain joins TRBV3-1 (or the pseudogene TRBV3-2) and TRBJ2-1; TRBD2 agrees at 8 bases. The germline V gene has CDR1 LGHDT and CDR2 YNNKEL (reference sequence). The length of the CDR3 is 18 residues. The CDR3 protein is CASSQDGAASGLYNEQFF. The CDR3 DNA is TGTGCTAGCAGCCAAGATGGCGCGGCTAGCGGGCTATACAATGAGCAGTTCTTC.

A single count supports this clone. CDR3 nucleotides: TGTGCCAGGAGGACAGGTGCTGGAAACACCATATATTTT. The encoded protein is CARRTGAGNTIYF. The chain uses TRBV6-4 and TRBJ1-3, with 7 nucleotides matching TRBD1. V lost 9 bases, J lost 2 bases, and 4 bases stayed unmatched. The germline CDR1 and CDR2 sequences are MRHNA and SNTAGT. The CDR3 has 13 amino acids.

The chain combines TRBV19 with TRBJ1-1; a weak D match, TRBD1 (5 bases). There are 14 residues in the CDR3. Trimming removed 4 bases from V and 2 bases from J, with 11 bases in between. The V gene's germline CDR1 is LNHDA and CDR2 SQIVND (reference sequence). In DNA form, the CDR3 reads TGTGCCAGTAGTAGGCAAGGGGTCAACACTGAAGCTTTCTTT. The encoded protein is CASSRQGVNTEAFF.

The V gene is TRBV9, the J gene TRBJ2-3; 12 nucleotides match TRBD2. Germline V gene lookup returns CDR1 SGDLS and CDR2 YYNGEE. The trim removed 3 bases at V and 4 bases at J, leaving 6 bases unmatched. The CDR3 has 16 amino acids. CDR3 residues: CASSASGGAGSDTQYF. The CDR3 DNA follows: TGTGCCAGCAGCGCTAGCGGGGGGGCCGGGTCAGATACGCAGTATTTT. The full variable domain, rest sourced from reference TRBV9 and TRBJ2-3, is DSGVTQTPKHLITATGQRVTLRCSPRSGDLSVYWYQQSLDQGLQFLIQYYNGEERAKGNILERFSAQQFPDLHSELNLSSLELGDSALYFCASSASGGAGSDTQYFGPGTRLTVL.

The V and J genes are TRBV6-6 and TRBJ1-6; D uncertain. CDR1 is MNHNY, CDR2 SVGAGI, per germline (reference sequence). The CDR3 is made up of 19 amino acids. Between the trimmed V and J ends, which lost 6 bases and 0 bases, there was a span of 21 bases. CDR3 loop: CASSYVRVMGSSYNSPLHF. The CDR3 nucleotides read TGTGCCAGCAGCTATGTCCGGGTCATGGGGAGCTCCTATAATTCACCCCTCCACTTT.

For the CDR3, the DNA is TGTGCCAGTATGGCGGCACTGAACACCGGGGAGCTGTTTTTT. This codes for CASMAALNTGELFF. The chain is built from TRBV19 and TRBJ2-2, with D unclear. CDR1 and CDR2 (germline): LNHDA, SQIVND (reference sequence). The CDR3 loop spans 14 amino acids. Between the trimmed V and J ends, which lost 7 bases and 1 base, there was a span of 10 bases.

This clone turned up a few times. The chain employs TRBV30 and TRBJ1-1; the D is unclear. Germline assignment: CDR1 GTSNPN and CDR2 SVGIG (reference sequence). CDR3 size: 11 residues. CDR3 DNA sequence: TGTAAAGGAGCCTCCCTCACTGAAGCTTTCTTT. Amino acids: CKGASLTEAFF. The complete variable domain, with remaining parts taken from reference TRBV30 and TRBJ1-1, reads SQTIHQWPATLVQPVGSPLSLECTVEGTSNPNLYWYRQAAGRGLQLLFYSVGIGQISSEVPQNLSASRPQDRQFILSSKKLLLSDSGFYLCKGASLTEAFFGQGTRLTVV.

V and J are TRBV9 and TRBJ2-3; 14 nucleotides align to TRBD2. J gave up 13 bases and V 1 base, and 11 bases lay outside the gene matches. Germline CDR1 and CDR2: SGDLS and YYNGEE. CDR3 length: 16 residues. The CDR3 here is CASSVITGTSGRGEYF. Written as DNA, the CDR3 is TGTGCCAGCAGCGTAATAACCGGGACTAGCGGGAGAGGGGAGTATTTT.

The chain carries TRBV9 and TRBJ2-7, with a possible D match to TRBD1 (5 bases). Looked up from germline, CDR1 is SGDLS and CDR2 is YYNGEE. V lost 0 bases, J lost 7 bases, and 11 bases lay in between. The CDR3 runs 13 residues. CDR3 nucleotide sequence: TGTGCCAGCAGCGTAGGACAGCTGGAGGAGCAGTACTTC. Translating it yields CASSVGQLEEQYF. Variable domain in full (rest from reference TRBV9 and TRBJ2-7): DSGVTQTPKHLITATGQRVTLRCSPRSGDLSVYWYQQSLDQGLQFLIQYYNGEERAKGNILERFSAQQFPDLHSELNLSSLELGDSALYFCASSVGQLEEQYFGPGTRLTVT.

The rearrangement links TRBV12-3 or TRBV12-4 to TRBJ2-7, with a weak D call TRBD1 (6 bases). The CDR3 has 13 amino acids. Trimming shortened V by 0 bases and J by 3 bases, and 6 bases separated the two germline ends. This CDR3 reads CASSLARGYEQYF. The CDR3 DNA reads as TGTGCCAGCAGTTTAGCCAGGGGCTACGAGCAGTACTTC.

In its sample, this clone was seen a few times. Here the CDR3 reads CASSPPSNSGNTIYF. In DNA, the CDR3 is TGTGCCAGCTCACCACCGAGTAACTCTGGAAACACCATATATTTT. The chain joins TRBV18 to TRBJ1-3, with D unresolved. CDR1 and CDR2 from the germline V gene are KGHSH and LQKENI. V dropped 0 bases and J dropped 0 bases, with 6 bases sitting between them. This CDR3 spans 15 amino acids.

This rearrangement joins TRBV5-4 to TRBJ2-1; TRBD2 matches at 12 bases. V gave up 0 bases and J gave up 13 bases; unmatched junction bases: 2. The CDR3 is 13 residues long. Per the germline V gene, CDR1 is SGHNT and CDR2 is YYREEE (reference sequence). In DNA form, the CDR3 reads TGTGCCAGCAGCTTGGTGACTAGCGGGAGCCAGTTCTTC. Protein sequence: CASSLVTSGSQFF.

This clone came up once. The chain combines TRBV25-1 with TRBJ2-7, with TRBD1 as a possible D gene (6 bases). The germline V and J ends were trimmed by 5 bases and 0 bases, with 11 bases remaining between them. This CDR3 has 14 residues. Germline CDR1 MGHDK, CDR2 SYGVNS. Written as DNA, the CDR3 is TGTGCCAGCAGTTACAGGGTGAGCTCCTACGAGCAGTACTTC. This encodes CASSYRVSSYEQYF.

This chain links TRBV30 with TRBJ1-4, with D perhaps TRBD1 (5 bases). V lost 1 base and J lost 11, with 20 bases in between. The CDR3 runs 15 residues. The germline V gene has CDR1 GTSNPN and CDR2 SVGIG (reference sequence). The CDR3 nucleotides are TGTGCCTGGAGTGGGGGCGGAGGGGTAACGGGGAAACTGTTTTTT. Translating gives CAWSGGGGVTGKLFF.

The gene calls are TRBV20-1 and TRBJ2-7; 8 bases line up with TRBD1. The CDR3 contains 11 residues. The V and J ends lost 8 bases and 4 bases, in that order; junction bases with no gene match: 4. Germline-derived CDR1 and CDR2 are DFQATT and SNEGSKA (reference sequence). CDR3 sequence (DNA): TGCAGTCCAGGGGGCGAGTACGAGCAGTACTTC. Amino acids: CSPGGEYEQYF.

A single count supports this clone. This chain connects TRBV7-8 to TRBJ2-7; a weak D match, TRBD2 (6 bases). CDR3 length equals 16 residues. Trimming left V 4 bases short and J 1 base short, with 17 bases between. Germline-derived CDR1 and CDR2 are SGHVS and FQNEAQ. The DNA for the CDR3 is TGTGCCAGCAGCTCACCCCGGGGAGGCTCATCCTACGAGCAGTACTTC. Its translation: CASSSPRGGSSYEQYF.

V and J are TRBV30 and TRBJ2-7, with TRBD2 as a possible D gene (6 bases). This CDR3 is 14 amino acids long. The V and J ends lost 2 bases and 3 bases respectively, with 14 bases between them. Looked up from germline, CDR1 is GTSNPN and CDR2 is SVGIG (reference sequence). For the CDR3, the DNA is TGTGCCTGGAGTAGGGATAGCGGCTTCTACGAGCAGTACTTC. Translation gives CAWSRDSGFYEQYF. The variable domain in full, with the rest retrieved from reference TRBV30 and TRBJ2-7, is SQTIHQWPATLVQPVGSPLSLECTVEGTSNPNLYWYRQAAGRGLQLLFYSVGIGQISSEVPQNLSASRPQDRQFILSSKKLLLSDSGFYLCAWSRDSGFYEQYFGPGTRLTVT.

J is TRBJ2-5 and V is TRBV3-1 (or the pseudogene TRBV3-2); 10 nucleotides match TRBD2. Germline V gene sequence: CDR1 LGHDT, CDR2 YNNKEL (reference sequence). This CDR3 contains 16 residues. Unmatched junction bases numbered 6, after V lost 0 bases and J lost 5 bases. The CDR3 DNA follows: TGTGCCAGCAGCCAAGAGAGCGGGGGGGCCTGGGAGACCCAGTACTTC. It codes for CASSQESGGAWETQYF.

This chain uses TRBV19 with TRBJ1-4; D is unclear. CDR1 is LNHDA and CDR2 is SQIVND in the germline V gene (reference sequence). The CDR3 consists of 16 residues. Deletions cut 0 bases from V and 4 bases from J, with 12 bases between. CDR3 bases: TGTGCCAGTAGTATAGATCACGGGGTGGTTAATGAAAAACTGTTTTTT. Protein: CASSIDHGVVNEKLFF.

This clone was seen a few times. V usage is TRBV9 and J usage is TRBJ2-7; TRBD2 is a possible D gene (6 bases). The CDR3 runs to 14 residues. V gave up 0 bases and J gave up 0 bases, with 7 bases separating them. Germline assignment: CDR1 SGDLS and CDR2 YYNGEE. The CDR3 is CASSVGGDSYEQYF. The CDR3 DNA reads TGTGCCAGCAGCGTAGGGGGGGACTCCTACGAGCAGTACTTC. Using reference TRBV9 and TRBJ2-7 for the parts outside the CDR3, the full variable domain is DSGVTQTPKHLITATGQRVTLRCSPRSGDLSVYWYQQSLDQGLQFLIQYYNGEERAKGNILERFSAQQFPDLHSELNLSSLELGDSALYFCASSVGGDSYEQYFGPGTRLTVT.

The chain carries TRBV18 and TRBJ1-5; the match to TRBD1 covers 8 bases. The CDR3 totals 14 residues. Unmatched junction bases numbered 7, after V lost 8 bases and J lost 4 bases. The V gene's germline CDR1 is KGHSH and CDR2 LQKENI. The DNA of the CDR3 is TGTGCCAGCGCCTCTACAGGGGGGAATCAGCCCCAGCATTTT. Translating it yields CASASTGGNQPQHF.

The CDR3 sequence is CASSQARIDQPQHF. The CDR3 DNA sequence: TGTGCCAGCAGCCAAGCTAGAATAGATCAGCCCCAGCATTTT. The chain recombines TRBV3-1 (or the pseudogene TRBV3-2) with TRBJ1-5, with D unclear. V gave up 1 base and J gave up 5 bases, with 9 bases separating them. Germline V gene sequence: CDR1 LGHDT, CDR2 YNNKEL (reference sequence). The CDR3 is 14 amino acids.

V is TRBV7-2 and J is TRBJ1-5, with D maybe TRBD1 (5 bases). CDR1 is SGHTA, CDR2 FQGNSA, per germline. The ends were cut back, 6 bases at V and 4 bases at J, with 13 bases in the middle. The CDR3 covers 14 residues. CDR3 loop: CASRPTGENQPQHF. The DNA of the CDR3 is TGTGCCAGCAGACCCACAGGAGAAAATCAGCCCCAGCATTTT.

The chain has TRBV6-5 and TRBJ1-6; D is unresolved. The CDR3 covers 16 residues. The V gene lost 0 bases and the J gene lost 4 bases, with 10 bases spanning the gap. CDR1 and CDR2 (germline): MNHEY, SVGAGI. The CDR3 region has the DNA TGTGCCAGCAGTTACTCGGAGGTCCAGTATAATTCACCCCTCCACTTT. Amino acids: CASSYSEVQYNSPLHF.

The chain employs TRBV28 and TRBJ2-7; 7 nucleotides match TRBD1. There are 14 residues in the CDR3. Germline V gene sequence: CDR1 MDHEN, CDR2 SYDVKM. V gave up 5 bases and J gave up 0 bases; unmatched junction bases: 4. The CDR3 DNA follows: TGTGCCAGCAGTCAACAGGGGCCCTCCTACGAGCAGTACTTC. Translation gives CASSQQGPSYEQYF.